This TCR beta chain emerged from a study of beta chain features in type 1 diabetes. Whole-study results and caveats: Type 1 diabetes patients showed a moderate but significant shortening of TCRB CDR3s in all four CD4+ subsets.

Comment on this clone: The antigen is undetermined.

Expressed TCRB transcripts were sequenced because the entire RNA isolate underwent reverse transcription. The method was immunoSEQ multiplex PCR; TCRdb's version includes in-frame clones alone and lacks a portion of them. This repertoire shows 300,000 or so clones, about a tenth found once; its top ten account for around 1%. Sequenced sample: central memory CD4+ T cells from blood. This TCR was sampled from a man aged 25-45 years with type 1 diabetes.

The DNA for the CDR3 is TGTGCCAGCAGTGACGACAGGGCGGCCACCGGGGAGCTGTTTTTT. This translates into CASSDDRAATGELFF. The gene calls are TRBV25-1 and TRBJ2-2, with 7 bases lining up with TRBD1. The CDR3 extends over 15 amino acids. CDR1 is MGHDK and CDR2 is SYGVNS in the germline V gene. The V and J ends lost 3 bases and 4 bases, in that order; junction bases with no gene match: 5. The full variable domain, in which reference TRBV25-1 and TRBJ2-2 provide the parts outside the CDR3, is EADIYQTPRYLVIGTGKKITLECSQTMGHDKMYWYQQDPGMELHLIHYSYGVNSTEKGDLSSESTVSRIRTEHFPLTLESARPSHTSQYLCASSDDRAATGELFFGEGSRLTVL.